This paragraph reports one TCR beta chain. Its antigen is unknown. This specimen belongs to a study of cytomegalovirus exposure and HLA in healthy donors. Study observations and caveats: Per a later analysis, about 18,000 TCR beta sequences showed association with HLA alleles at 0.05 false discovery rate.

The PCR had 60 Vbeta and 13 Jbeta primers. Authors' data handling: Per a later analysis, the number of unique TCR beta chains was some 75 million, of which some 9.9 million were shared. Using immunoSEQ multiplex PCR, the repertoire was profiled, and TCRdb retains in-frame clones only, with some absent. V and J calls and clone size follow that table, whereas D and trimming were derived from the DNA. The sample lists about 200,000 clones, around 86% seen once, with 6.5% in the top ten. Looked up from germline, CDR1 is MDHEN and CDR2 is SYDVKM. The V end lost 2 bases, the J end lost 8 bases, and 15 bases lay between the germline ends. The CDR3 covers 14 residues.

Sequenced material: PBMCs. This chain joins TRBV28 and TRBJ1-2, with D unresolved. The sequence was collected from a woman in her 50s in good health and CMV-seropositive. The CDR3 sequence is CASSLPSPFGGYTF. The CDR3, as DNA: TGTGCCAGCAGTTTACCCTCTCCTTTCGGGGGCTACACCTTC.